This TCR beta chain comes out of a study of CD8+ T cells in alopecia areata. Study-wide points: In patients, TCRs were shared less clearly than in mice, and HLA may possibly be involved. Uncertainty about whether baseline CD8+ expansion is linked to response remains, with one nonresponder.

Described treatment: oral pan-JAK inhibitor, 5-10 mg twice daily. Researchers gathered lesional scalp punch biopsies and peripheral blood from patients with alopecia areata. Germline V CDR1 and CDR2: MGHRA, YSYEKL. V was trimmed by 1 base and J by 4 bases, leaving 10 bases between them. There are 14 residues in the CDR3. Reverse transcription of extracted RNA yielded cDNA, which provided the sequencing template. The repertoire was sequenced with immunoSEQ multiplex PCR; TCRdb's copy has only in-frame clones and lacks some. The sample has approximately 200,000 clones, 50% to 60% seen once; the top ten hold less than 0.8%. By sample fraction, this clone is medium-sized. Its antigen is unknown.

The clonotype comes from a human donor with alopecia areata. The V and J genes are TRBV4-1 and TRBJ1-2; D unresolved. The sequencing used CD4+ T cells sorted from blood, collected at week 4, from a patient treated with tofacitinib. The DNA for the CDR3 is TGCGCCAGCAGCCAAGTCCAGGACTCCTATGGCTACACCTTC. Its translation is CASSQVQDSYGYTF.